A selection of T cell receptor beta chains follows, all from one sample in a study of monozygotic twins with inflammatory bowel disease. TCRdb reprocessed the 5' RACE reads, with one entry per CDR3 protein and no DNA. There are approximately 400,000 distinct CDR3 sequences in the sample, with 2% to 2.5% held by the top ten. Source material: blood. The receptors derive from a human donor with ulcerative colitis or Crohn's disease, or a healthy co-twin of an affected twin (not recorded which). CDR3s include the opening cysteine and the closing phenylalanine or tryptophan. The order of the fields is J gene, V gene, CDR3 protein.

J: TRBJ2-7; V: TRBV7-2; CDR3: CASSALGGGRYEQYF
J: TRBJ2-5; V: TRBV2; CDR3: CASRRQVRETQYF
J: TRBJ2-1; V: TRBV4-1; CDR3: CASSQAEPVGNEQFF
J: TRBJ2-1; V: TRBV30; CDR3: CACGLAQGEQFF
J: TRBJ2-6; V: TRBV5-1; CDR3: CASSSTPSGANVLTF
J: TRBJ2-2; V: TRBV5-1; CDR3: CASSLGRAGELFF
J: TRBJ1-1; V: TRBV19; CDR3: CASSIRLGGNPEAFF
J: TRBJ2-7; V: TRBV7-3; CDR3: CASSLYRGHEQYF
J: TRBJ2-5; V: TRBV7-2; CDR3: CASSFRGLKETQYF
J: TRBJ2-1; V: TRBV5-1; CDR3: CASSYGTDNNEQFF
J: TRBJ2-1; V: TRBV4-1; CDR3: CASKGLLENEQFF
J: TRBJ2-1; V: TRBV7-2; CDR3: CASSLEVRGGQFF
J: TRBJ2-1; V: TRBV5-1; CDR3: CASSYDGTGYNEQFF
J: TRBJ2-5; V: TRBV20-1; CDR3: CSANGPQETQYF
J: TRBJ1-5; V: TRBV11-2; CDR3: CASSFGSSNQPQHF
J: TRBJ2-2; V: TRBV3-1; CDR3: CASSQVPDRVRTGELFF
J: TRBJ2-3; V: TRBV20-1; CDR3: CSARGQGGDTQYF
J: TRBJ2-7; V: TRBV29-1; CDR3: CSGRTGGYEQYF
J: TRBJ2-1; V: TRBV6-1; CDR3: CASSPSSIGRSYNEQFF
J: TRBJ1-5; V: TRBV27; CDR3: CASSLSGGQPQHF
J: TRBJ1-5; V: TRBV20-1; CDR3: CSASSLPRGHQPQHF
J: TRBJ1-4; V: TRBV5-4; CDR3: CASSLGGRNEKLFF
J: TRBJ1-1; V: TRBV20-1; CDR3: CSAEPGQGSQGTEAFF
J: TRBJ2-3; V: TRBV12-3/TRBV12-4; CDR3: CASRPDRADTQYF
J: TRBJ1-1; V: TRBV5-1; CDR3: CASSLLQGNTEAFF
J: TRBJ2-2; V: TRBV9; CDR3: CASSVGGLANTGELFF
J: TRBJ2-7; V: TRBV3-1; CDR3: CASSQDPRGQRLYEQYF
J: TRBJ2-1; V: TRBV11-2; CDR3: CASAPGTGDAGAPYNEQFF
J: TRBJ1-4; V: TRBV3-1; CDR3: CASSPSDRGGEKLFF